There are many counts of the clone carrying this T cell receptor beta chain. All patients reached thyroid surgery having received no treatment beforehand. TCRdb redid the clone calls on the PCR reads using MiXCR. This sample has roughly 20,000 clones, with 29% found just once. The data stem from a study of metastatic and nonmetastatic thyroid tumors. V shed 3 bases and J shed 9 bases, with 17 bases lying between them. The germline CDR1 and CDR2 sequences are LGHDT and YNNKEL (reference sequence). The CDR3 is 14 amino acids. The chain recombines TRBV3-1 with TRBJ1-2; TRBD1 is a possible D gene (5 bases). This sequence originates from a female donor with papillary thyroid cancer or a benign thyroid nodule (not recorded which). Some clones in this sample may be carry-over from other donors' samples. Sequencing was performed on tumor tissue. In DNA form, the CDR3 reads TGTGCCAGCAGCCACCCCGCCCGGGGGGAGAGCTACACCTTC. It encodes CASSHPARGESYTF.